Following are 3 T cell receptor beta chains from one sample sequenced in a study of cytomegalovirus exposure and HLA in healthy donors. 60 Vbeta and 13 Jbeta primers were used in PCR. TCRdb keeps only in-frame clones here, not all; method: immunoSEQ multiplex PCR. The data hold about 130,000 clones, with around 83% observed a single time. Sequencing was carried out using PBMCs. The receptors shown here come from a woman aged 45-65 years in good health and CMV-seropositive.

The chain couples TRBV5-5 to TRBJ2-5; D is uncertain. V lost 2 bases and J 2 bases, leaving 7 bases between the germline ends. Germline V CDR1 and CDR2: SGHKS, YYEKEE (reference sequence). The CDR3 consists of 13 residues. The CDR3 is CASSFGPQETQYF. The DNA of the CDR3 is TGTGCCAGCAGCTTTGGGCCACAAGAGACCCAGTACTTC.

The sample holds one count of this clone. This chain connects TRBV5-8 to TRBJ1-1; the match to TRBD1 covers 8 bases. The CDR3 runs to 12 residues. CDR1 and CDR2 from the germline V gene are SGHTS and YDEGEE. V trimming: 2 bases; J trimming: 11 bases; junction bases outside the gene matches: 5. The CDR3 DNA is TGTGCCAGCAGCTTTTACAGGGGGGAGGCTTTCTTT. Its translation: CASSFYRGEAFF. The full variable domain, rest sourced from reference TRBV5-8 and TRBJ1-1, is EAGVTQSPTHLIKTRGQQATLRCSPISGHTSVYWYQQALGLGLQFLLWYDEGEERNRGNFPPRFSGRQFPNYSSELNVNALELEDSALYLCASSFYRGEAFFGQGTRLTVV.

This clone was observed a handful of times. V gene TRBV7-8 combines with J gene TRBJ1-2; possible D gene TRBD1, 5 bases. V dropped 1 base and J dropped 4 bases, with 16 bases sitting between them. The CDR3 contains 16 residues. Per the germline V gene, CDR1 is SGHVS and CDR2 is FQNEAQ. CDR3 nucleotides: TGTGCCAGCAGCTTAGTTCTCCCAGGGAAGCGCTATGGCTACACCTTC. Translating it yields CASSLVLPGKRYGYTF. Filled out from reference TRBV7-8 and TRBJ1-2, the complete variable domain reads GAGVSQSPRYKVAKRGQDVALRCDPISGHVSLFWYQQALGQGPEFLTYFQNEAQLDKSGLPSDRFFAERPEGSVSTLKIQRTQQEDSAVYLCASSLVLPGKRYGYTFGSGTRLTVV.